Each of the 20 T cell receptor beta chains below was sequenced from the same sample in a study of T cells in Graves' hyperthyroidism and ophthalmopathy. Amplification yielded TCR beta CDR3 regions, with RNA transcripts as the source. TCR CDR3 underwent first-round RT-PCR with the HTBI primer set. TCRdb itself ran the multiplex PCR reads through MiXCR, one entry per CDR3 protein. The sample holds more than 450,000 distinct CDR3 sequences, approximately 20% seen once. The sample taken for sequencing was blood. The receptors here all came from a man aged 40-50 years with Graves' ophthalmopathy.

The V gene is TRBV4-1, the J gene TRBJ1-2, with 7 bases that match TRBD1. Trimming cost V 3 bases and J 0 bases; bases outside gene matches: 4. The CDR3 covers 15 residues. CDR1 is MGHRA and CDR2 is YSYEKL in the germline V gene. For the CDR3, the DNA is TGCGCCAGCAGCCAGGGACAGAGAACTAACTATGGCTACACCTTC. It is translated as CASSQGQRTNYGYTF.

This clonotype was observed many times. The chain has TRBV20-1 and TRBJ2-3; maybe TRBD2 (5 bases). The CDR3 covers 13 residues. Per the germline V gene, CDR1 is DFQATT and CDR2 is SNEGSKA (reference sequence). The V end lost 3 bases, the J end lost 3 bases, and 10 bases lay between the germline ends. The CDR3 here is CSASAGGTDTQYF. DNA for the CDR3: TGCAGTGCTAGCGCCGGCGGGACAGATACGCAGTATTTT.

This clonotype has only a few counts. CDR3: CASSRFRGLGYGYTF. DNA of the CDR3: TGTGCCAGCAGCCGCTTTCGGGGGCTAGGGTATGGCTACACCTTC. The chain carries TRBV7-2 and TRBJ1-2, with D possibly being TRBD1 (6 bases). Germline CDR1 SGHTA, CDR2 FQGNSA. The germline V and J ends were trimmed by 5 bases and 5 bases, with 18 bases remaining between them. There are 15 residues in the CDR3.

This clonotype appeared many times. This chain links TRBV4-3 with TRBJ2-7; D is undetermined. Looked up from germline, CDR1 is LGHNA and CDR2 is YSLEER. V was trimmed by 1 base and J by 3 bases, leaving 13 bases between them. There are 15 residues in the CDR3. The CDR3 protein is CASSQGVGSVYEQYF. The CDR3 DNA reads as TGCGCCAGCAGCCAAGGGGTGGGCTCGGTCTACGAGCAGTACTTC.

The chain joins TRBV18 to TRBJ2-2; D is undetermined. In germline, CDR1 is KGHSH, CDR2 LQKENI. The CDR3 length is 14 residues. V was pared by 3 bases and J by 7 bases, with 12 bases between. In DNA, the CDR3 is TGTGCCAGCTCACCTGAGGTACACAGCGGGGAGCTGTTTTTT. The encoded protein is CASSPEVHSGELFF.

This clonotype was counted many times. The CDR3 loop is CASTPSRDFINEQFF. In DNA, the CDR3 is TGTGCCAGCACTCCTAGTAGGGACTTTATCAATGAGCAGTTCTTC. J is TRBJ2-1 and V is TRBV11-3, with TRBD2 as a possible D gene (6 bases). CDR1 is SGHNT, CDR2 YENEEA, per germline. The CDR3 loop spans 15 amino acids. Trimming removed 7 bases at V and 6 bases at J, with 19 bases between.

This clonotype came up a few times. V usage is TRBV27 and J usage is TRBJ2-1; D is ambiguous. CDR1 and CDR2 from the germline V gene are MNHEY and SMNVEV (reference sequence). V was cut by 6 bases and J by 3 bases, with 12 bases left in between. The CDR3 has 14 residues. DNA of the CDR3: TGTGCCAGCAGCTTGGATAGCATCTACAATGAGCAGTTCTTC. This translates into CASSLDSIYNEQFF.

The sample holds a few counts of this clonotype. The chain has TRBV20-1 and TRBJ2-5; D is undetermined. This CDR3 is built from 12 residues. Trimming left V 5 bases short and J 5 bases short, with 12 bases between. Germline V gives CDR1 DFQATT, CDR2 SNEGSKA (reference sequence). CDR3 protein: CSAPGIWETQYF. Written as DNA, the CDR3 is TGCAGTGCTCCGGGCATTTGGGAGACCCAGTACTTC.

The chain carries TRBV27 and TRBJ2-5; D might be TRBD2 (6 bases). The germline V gene has CDR1 MNHEY and CDR2 SMNVEV (reference sequence). V dropped 6 bases and J dropped 12 bases, with 23 bases sitting between them. The CDR3 has 14 amino acids. This chain's CDR3 is CASRPGRDSRPEYF. In DNA, the CDR3 is TGTGCCAGCAGACCCGGACGGGACTCCCGGCCTGAGTACTTC.

This clonotype has a handful of counts. The genes are TRBV20-1 and TRBJ2-5; weak D call: TRBD1 (7 bases). This CDR3 region has 16 residues. Per germline, CDR1 DFQATT and CDR2 SNEGSKA (reference sequence). V was cut by 1 base and J by 3 bases, with 18 bases left in between. The CDR3 DNA reads TGCAGTGCTAGAGCTCCGCAGGGGGGTGGGAAAGAGACCCAGTACTTC. This encodes CSARAPQGGGKETQYF.

This clonotype was seen only a few times. V is TRBV24-1 and J is TRBJ2-3; perhaps TRBD2 as D (6 bases). CDR1 and CDR2 from the germline V gene are KGHDR and SFDVKD. The length of the CDR3 is 13 residues. Trimming left V 3 bases short and J 6 bases short, with 9 bases between. The CDR3 sequence: CATSDVGRDTQYF. The CDR3 DNA sequence: TGTGCCACCAGTGATGTAGGGAGGGATACGCAGTATTTT.

This clonotype has a handful of counts. This rearrangement joins TRBV30 to TRBJ2-6; D unclear. This CDR3 spans 13 amino acids. Trimming stripped 3 bases from V and 1 base from J, with 4 bases between. CDR1 and CDR2 (germline): GTSNPN, SVGIG (reference sequence). CDR3 sequence: CAWRMSGANVLTF. The CDR3 DNA is TGTGCCTGGAGGATGTCTGGGGCCAACGTCCTGACTTTC. Complete variable domain (other parts from reference TRBV30 and TRBJ2-6): SQTIHQWPATLVQPVGSPLSLECTVEGTSNPNLYWYRQAAGRGLQLLFYSVGIGQISSEVPQNLSASRPQDRQFILSSKKLLLSDSGFYLCAWRMSGANVLTFGAGSRLTVL.

This clonotype was seen at least ten times. The V and J genes are TRBV6-2 or TRBV6-3 and TRBJ1-1, with D hard to call. There are 14 residues in the CDR3. CDR1 is MNHEY, CDR2 SVGEGT, per germline. Trimming pared 0 bases from V and 1 base from J, leaving 6 bases between. The CDR3 region is CASSYSTANTEAFF. The CDR3 coding sequence is TGTGCCAGCAGTTACTCAACGGCGAACACTGAAGCTTTCTTT.

CDR3 nucleotides: TGTGCCAGCAGCTCCGGACAGGGATTCGATGAGCAGTTCTTC. Residues: CASSSGQGFDEQFF. The V call is TRBV7-9, the J call TRBJ2-1, with 8 bases aligning to TRBD1. The CDR3 is 14 residues long. Per germline, CDR1 SEHNR and CDR2 FQNEAQ (reference sequence). V shed 4 bases and J 8 bases; nucleotides not matched to a gene: 7.

This chain links TRBV20-1 with TRBJ2-7; TRBD1 matches at 7 bases. CDR3 length: 15 residues. Trimming took 5 bases from V and 3 from J; bases not matched to a gene: 13. Looked up from germline, CDR1 is DFQATT and CDR2 is SNEGSKA (reference sequence). CDR3 residues: CSARLRAGGFYEQYF. The DNA for the CDR3 is TGCAGTGCTCGCTTAAGGGCAGGGGGTTTCTACGAGCAGTACTTC.

The rearrangement uses TRBV20-1 and TRBJ2-7, with 8 bases lining up with TRBD2. V lost 0 bases and J lost 1; bases outside the gene matches: 5. Germline assignment: CDR1 DFQATT and CDR2 SNEGSKA (reference sequence). This CDR3 spans 15 amino acids. CDR3 loop: CSARDKAGGSYEQYF. CDR3 sequence (DNA): TGCAGTGCTAGAGATAAGGCGGGAGGTTCCTACGAGCAGTACTTC.

The chain carries TRBV7-2 and TRBJ2-3; 12 bases map to TRBD2. With V trimmed by 5 bases and J by 2 bases, 5 bases remained unmatched. CDR3 length: 16 amino acids. CDR1 and CDR2 from the germline V gene are SGHTA and FQGNSA. The CDR3 region has the DNA TGTGCCAGCAGCACCCGGACTAGCGGGGACACAGATACGCAGTATTTT. Protein sequence: CASSTRTSGDTDTQYF.

The rearrangement links TRBV19 to TRBJ1-1; D remains ambiguous. Trimming shortened V by 9 bases and J by 1 base, and 12 bases separated the two germline ends. The CDR3 has 13 residues. Germline V gene sequence: CDR1 LNHDA, CDR2 SQIVND (reference sequence). The CDR3 reads CASQSSANTEAFF. The CDR3 coding sequence is TGTGCCAGCCAAAGCTCAGCGAACACTGAAGCTTTCTTT.

The chain uses TRBV5-1 and TRBJ2-1; the D gene is possibly TRBD1 (6 bases). Germline V CDR1 and CDR2: SGHRS, YFSETQ. The CDR3 runs to 15 residues. Trimming took 1 base from V and 0 from J, leaving 8 bases between them. The DNA for the CDR3 is TGCGCCAGCAGCTTGATGGACAGCTCCTACAATGAGCAGTTCTTC. This gives the protein CASSLMDSSYNEQFF.

Here the CDR3 reads CSARVRGVYGYTF. The CDR3 DNA reads TGCAGTGCTAGAGTTAGGGGCGTCTATGGCTACACCTTC. The V and J genes are TRBV20-1 and TRBJ1-2; D may be TRBD1 (5 bases). Trimming shortened V by 1 base and J by 4 bases, and 10 bases separated the two germline ends. The CDR3 has 13 amino acids. Germline CDR1 reads DFQATT; CDR2 reads SNEGSKA (reference sequence).